The present TCR beta chain was sequenced within a study of T cell responses to AZD1222 COVID-19 vaccine. General study points: Sampling that yielded the repertoires occurred only after the peak T cell response.

Of note for this clone: Its antigen remains unidentified.

The data were produced by immunoSEQ multiplex PCR, yet TCRdb's version contains in-frame clones alone and is incomplete. The sample contains about 160,000 clones, 90% to 95% of which appear only once. The CDR3 runs 16 residues. With V trimmed by 6 bases and J by 6 bases, 11 bases remained unmatched. Looked up from germline, CDR1 is SGHNT and CDR2 is YENEEA. The rearrangement joins TRBV11-3 to TRBJ2-7; TRBD2 matches 13 bases. This sample comprised peripheral blood, obtained on day 0 of MenACWY control vaccination. This receptor was identified in an adult in good health. The CDR3 loop reads CASSQGLAGDLTEQYF. The CDR3 bases are TGTGCCAGCAGTCAAGGACTAGCGGGAGATTTAACCGAGCAGTACTTC. Combining the CDR3 with reference TRBV11-3 and TRBJ2-7 gives the whole variable domain EAGVVQSPRYKIIEKKQPVAFWCNPISGHNTLYWYLQNLGQGPELLIRYENEEAVDDSQLPKDRFSAERLKGVDSTLKIQPAELGDSAVYLCASSQGLAGDLTEQYFGPGTRLTVT.